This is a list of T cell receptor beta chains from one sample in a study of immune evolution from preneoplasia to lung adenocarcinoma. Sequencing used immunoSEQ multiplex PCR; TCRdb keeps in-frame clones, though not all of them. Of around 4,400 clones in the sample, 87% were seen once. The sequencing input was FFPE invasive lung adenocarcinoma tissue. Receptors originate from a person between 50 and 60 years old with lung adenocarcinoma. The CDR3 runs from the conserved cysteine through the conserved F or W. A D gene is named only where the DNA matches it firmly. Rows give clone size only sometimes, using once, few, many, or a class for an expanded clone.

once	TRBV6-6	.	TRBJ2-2	TGTGCCAGCAGTTCTTTACAACCGGGCACCGGGGAGCTGTTTTTT	CASSSLQPGTGELFF
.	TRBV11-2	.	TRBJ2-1	TGTGCCAGCAGCTTAGATGGGGGAAGTGAGCAGTTCTTC	CASSLDGGSEQFF
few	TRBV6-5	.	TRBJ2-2	TGTGCCAGCAGGGGACGGGAGAGTACCGGGGAGCTGTTTTTT	CASRGRESTGELFF
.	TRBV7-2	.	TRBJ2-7	TGTGCCAGCAGCCTAAATAGGGATAGGTACGAGCAGTACTTC	CASSLNRDRYEQYF
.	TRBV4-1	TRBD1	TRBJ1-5	TGCGCCAGCAGCCAGACCGGGACAGGGTATCAGCCCCAGCATTTT	CASSQTGTGYQPQHF
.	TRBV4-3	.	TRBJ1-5	TGCGCCAGCAGCTTGGACTTGAATCAGCCCCAGCATTTT	CASSLDLNQPQHF
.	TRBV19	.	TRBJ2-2	TGTGCCAGTAGGAAGACAGTTTCCGGGGAGCTGTTTTTT	CASRKTVSGELFF
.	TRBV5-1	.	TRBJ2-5	TGCGCCAGCTTGTGGGAAGAGACCCAGTACTTC	CASLWEETQYF
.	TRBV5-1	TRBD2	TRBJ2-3	TGCGCCAGCGGATCCACGACTAGCGGTACTTTGGATACGCAGTATTTT	CASGSTTSGTLDTQYF
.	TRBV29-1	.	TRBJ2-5	TGCAGCGTTTTTCCGGACATTTTCGGAGAGACCCAGTACTTC	CSVFPDIFGETQYF
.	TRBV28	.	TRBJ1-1	TGTGCCAGCAGGACCGGGGCGATGAACACTGAAGCTTTCTTT	CASRTGAMNTEAFF
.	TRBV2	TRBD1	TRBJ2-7	TGTGCCAGCAAGGGGGCAGGGATCTCCTACGAGCAGTACTTC	CASKGAGISYEQYF
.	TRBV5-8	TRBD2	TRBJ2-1	TGTGCCAGCAGCTTGGGACTAGCGGGAGGGGATGAGCAGTTCTTC	CASSLGLAGGDEQFF
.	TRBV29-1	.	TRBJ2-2	TGCAGCGTTGGGTCCGTCCATGGCGGGGAGCTGTTTTTT	CSVGSVHGGELFF
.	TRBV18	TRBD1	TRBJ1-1	TGTGCCAGCTCACCCCCACCACCGACAGGGGGCACTGAAGCTTTCTTT	CASSPPPPTGGTEAFF
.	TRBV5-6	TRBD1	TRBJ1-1	TGTGCCAGCAGCTTGTTTGGGACAGGCGGACGGACTGAAGCTTTCTTT	CASSLFGTGGRTEAFF
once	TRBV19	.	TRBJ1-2	TGTGCCAGTAGTCGGACAGTTAATGGCTACACCTTC	CASSRTVNGYTF
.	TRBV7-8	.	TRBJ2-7	TGTGCCAGCAGTCTCCTAGCGAACTACGAGCAGTACTTC	CASSLLANYEQYF
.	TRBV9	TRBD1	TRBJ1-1	TGTGCCAGCAGCGTTACAGGGGATATGACTGAAGCTTTCTTT	CASSVTGDMTEAFF
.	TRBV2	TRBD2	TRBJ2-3	TGTGCCAGCAGTTTCCTAGCGGGGGGTGGCCCAGATACGCAGTATTTT	CASSFLAGGGPDTQYF
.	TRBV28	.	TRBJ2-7	TGTGCCAGCAGGTCACAGGGCTACGAGCAGTACTTC	CASRSQGYEQYF
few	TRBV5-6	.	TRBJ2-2	TGTGCCAGCAGCGAAGCCGCCGGGGAGCTGTTTTTT	CASSEAAGELFF